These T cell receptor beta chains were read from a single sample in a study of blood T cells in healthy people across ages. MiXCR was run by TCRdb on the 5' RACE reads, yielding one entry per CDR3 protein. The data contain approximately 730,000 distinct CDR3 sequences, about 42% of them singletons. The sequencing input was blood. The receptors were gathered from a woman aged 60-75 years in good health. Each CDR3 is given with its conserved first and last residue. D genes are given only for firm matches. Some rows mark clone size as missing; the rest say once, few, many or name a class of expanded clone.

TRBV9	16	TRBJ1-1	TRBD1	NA	CASSVTPYRGETEAFF	TGTGCCAGCAGCGTAACTCCTTACAGGGGTGAAACTGAAGCTTTCTTT
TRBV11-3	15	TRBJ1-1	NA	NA	CASSVRTVLNTEAFF	TGTGCCAGCAGCGTACGGACGGTATTGAACACTGAAGCTTTCTTT
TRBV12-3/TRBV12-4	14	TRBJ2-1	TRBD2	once	CASGASGEFNEQFF	TGTGCCAGCGGTGCTAGCGGGGAATTCAATGAGCAGTTCTTC
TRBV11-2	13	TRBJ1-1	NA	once	CASSSGRQIEAFF	TGTGCCAGCAGCTCTGGTCGACAAATTGAAGCTTTCTTT
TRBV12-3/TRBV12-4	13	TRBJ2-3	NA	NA	CASSDRGPDTQYF	TGTGCCAGCAGTGATCGTGGCCCAGATACGCAGTATTTT
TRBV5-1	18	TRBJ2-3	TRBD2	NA	CASSRGLAGTSSTDTQYF	TGCGCCAGCAGCAGGGGACTAGCGGGGACCTCTAGCACAGATACGCAGTATTTT
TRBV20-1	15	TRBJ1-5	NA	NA	CSAREAGLFNQPQHF	TGCAGTGCTAGGGAAGCAGGTTTGTTCAATCAGCCCCAGCATTTT
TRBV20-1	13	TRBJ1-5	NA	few	CSASGSSNQPQHF	TGCAGTGCTAGCGGATCGAGCAATCAGCCCCAGCATTTT
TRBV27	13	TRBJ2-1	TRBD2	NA	CASSSTSAGERFF	TGTGCCAGCAGTTCTACTAGCGCGGGTGAGCGGTTCTTC
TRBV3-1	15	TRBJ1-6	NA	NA	CASSPPGSNNSPLHF	TGTGCCAGCAGCCCCCCAGGTAGCAATAATTCACCCCTCCACTTT
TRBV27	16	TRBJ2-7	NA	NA	CASSFGGLGAAYEQYF	TGTGCCAGCAGTTTCGGAGGGCTCGGAGCCGCCTACGAGCAGTACTTC
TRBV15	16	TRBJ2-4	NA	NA	CATSREPVGLRDIQYF	TGTGCCACCAGCAGAGAGCCGGTAGGCCTCCGGGACATTCAGTACTTC
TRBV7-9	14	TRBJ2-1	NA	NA	CASSPPGPWNEQFF	TGTGCCAGCAGCCCCCCGGGCCCTTGGAATGAGCAGTTCTTC